Included here is one TCR beta chain sequence, with context. Its cognate antigen is unknown. This specimen belongs to a study of T cell responses to AZD1222 COVID-19 vaccine. Using immunoSEQ multiplex PCR, the repertoire was profiled, and TCRdb retains in-frame clones only, with some absent. In the table there are 140,000 to 150,000 clones, roughly 91% of which are singletons. Trimming took 4 bases from V and 0 from J, leaving 10 bases between them. The length of the CDR3 is 14 residues. The germline V gene encodes CDR1 SGHKS and CDR2 YYEKEE (reference sequence). Study-wide results and caveats: Among vaccine-associated CD4 TCRs, coverage spanned spike, with dominance at 160-218 and 743-854. Among the donors, most were white British and more were female, and clonal diversity was possibly underestimated.

The sequences come from peripheral blood, collected on day 0 of AZD1222 vaccination. The clonotype comes from an adult in good health. The chain employs TRBV5-5 and TRBJ1-1; D not resolved. The CDR3 coding sequence is TGTGCCAGCAGCCCGGTAATTCTGAACACTGAAGCTTTCTTT. Protein product: CASSPVILNTEAFF.